These 30 T cell receptor beta chains share one sample of origin, sequenced in a study of blood T cell repertoires in COVID-19. Generated by immunoSEQ multiplex PCR, the TCRdb table keeps only in-frame clones and is missing some. The sample includes fewer than 300,000 clones, 60% to 75% of them seen just once. Sequencing was carried out using peripheral blood. These receptors all stem from a woman of 80 years or more with acute or convalescent COVID-19.

This clone was recorded only once. V and J are TRBV5-1 and TRBJ2-7, with 8 nucleotides matching TRBD2. Trimming at V came to 4 bases and at J to 0 bases, leaving 3 bases not matched to a gene. This CDR3 is 14 amino acids long. Germline V lookup: CDR1 SGHRS, CDR2 YFSETQ. The CDR3, as DNA: TGCGCCAGCAGCCCCGGGGGGGGCTCCTACGAGCAGTACTTC. This sequence encodes CASSPGGGSYEQYF.

This clone has just a few counts. The chain employs TRBV30 and TRBJ2-6; a weak D match, TRBD2 (6 bases). The CDR3 consists of 16 residues. CDR1 GTSNPN and CDR2 SVGIG come from the germline V gene (reference sequence). With 8 bases removed from V and 0 bases from J, the gap between germline ends came to 17 bases. CDR3 nucleotide sequence: TGTGCCGTGATTCCGGGAGTTGTCTCTGGGGCCAACGTCCTGACTTTC. Its translation: CAVIPGVVSGANVLTF.

The rearrangement uses TRBV7-2 and TRBJ2-7; the match to TRBD1 covers 7 bases. CDR3 size: 15 residues. The germline gives CDR1 SGHTA, CDR2 FQGNSA. The junction had 7 bases not matched to a gene; V was cut back by 1 base and J by 4 bases. The CDR3 reads CASSLDGTDLYEQYF. CDR3 coding DNA: TGTGCCAGCAGCTTAGATGGGACAGACCTATACGAGCAGTACTTC.

The CDR3 loop reads CASSQVPSTGQGADTQYF. The CDR3 coding sequence is TGTGCCAGCAGCCAAGTACCCTCGACGGGACAGGGGGCAGATACGCAGTATTTT. The rearrangement joins TRBV3-1 (or the pseudogene TRBV3-2) to TRBJ2-3; the match to TRBD1 covers 11 bases. From germline, CDR1 is LGHDT and CDR2 YNNKEL (reference sequence). J was trimmed by 4 bases and V by 1 base; bases with no gene match: 10. The CDR3 has 18 amino acids.

This clone has just one count. This sequence joins TRBV3-1 (or the pseudogene TRBV3-2) and TRBJ2-1, with D tentatively TRBD2 (5 bases). The CDR3 is made up of 18 amino acids. Germline assignment: CDR1 LGHDT and CDR2 YNNKEL (reference sequence). Trimming removed 2 bases at V and 0 bases at J, with 17 bases between. This CDR3 is CASSQREKRWSSYNEQFF. The CDR3 bases are TGTGCCAGCAGCCAAAGGGAGAAGCGGTGGAGCTCCTACAATGAGCAGTTCTTC.

The V gene is TRBV19, the J gene TRBJ1-5; a possible D gene is TRBD1 (5 bases). The CDR3 covers 14 residues. Trimming left V 1 base short and J 5 bases short, with 9 bases between. CDR1 is LNHDA, CDR2 SQIVND, per germline (reference sequence). CDR3 sequence reads: CASSIVGGDQPQHF. For the CDR3, the DNA is TGTGCCAGTAGTATAGTGGGGGGAGATCAGCCCCAGCATTTT.

The rearrangement joins TRBV29-1 to TRBJ2-5; 7 bases are a match to TRBD1. Trimming cost V 4 bases and J 5 bases; bases outside gene matches: 7. This CDR3 spans 13 amino acids. The germline CDR1 and CDR2 sequences are SQVTM and ANQGSEA. For the CDR3, the DNA is TGCAGCGTTGGGCAGGGGGTCGGTGAGACCCAGTACTTC. Translating it yields CSVGQGVGETQYF.

With respect to this clone: At one of its ends the junction is not consistent with the germline gene, which may arise from a read error. The V gene is TRBV2, the J gene TRBJ2-7; D is uncertain. Germline CDR1 and CDR2: SNHLY and FYNNEI. The CDR3 length is 11 residues. CDR3: CASRTTYGQYF. CDR3 sequence (DNA): TGTGCCAGCAGAACCACCTACGGGCAGTACTTC.

The CDR3, as DNA: TGTGCCAGCAGTTGGCTGCCGAACACCGGGGAGCTGTTTTTT. This gives the protein CASSWLPNTGELFF. The rearrangement uses TRBV6-5 and TRBJ2-2; D call uncertain. The V and J ends lost 4 bases and 0 bases respectively, with 6 bases between them. The CDR3 sequence is 14 residues long. CDR1 is MNHEY and CDR2 is SVGAGI in the germline V gene.

The chain couples TRBV5-1 to TRBJ1-1, with 7 bases lining up with TRBD1. CDR1 is SGHRS and CDR2 is YFSETQ in the germline V gene. The length of the CDR3 is 13 residues. V lost 3 bases and J lost 6; bases outside the gene matches: 5. The chain's CDR3 is CASSYGQVPEAFF. CDR3 DNA sequence: TGCGCCAGCAGCTACGGACAGGTTCCTGAAGCTTTCTTT.

J is TRBJ2-3 and V is TRBV9, with D perhaps matching TRBD1 (5 bases). Germline V gives CDR1 SGDLS, CDR2 YYNGEE. Trimming removed 3 bases from V and 2 bases from J, with 13 bases in between. This CDR3 has 15 residues. CDR3 sequence (DNA): TGTGCCAGCAGCGGACGACAGCTTACCACAGATACGCAGTATTTT. Translated, it gives CASSGRQLTTDTQYF.

This rearrangement joins TRBV28 to TRBJ1-5; possible D gene TRBD1, 5 bases. Between the trimmed V and J ends, which lost 6 bases and 6 bases, there was a span of 12 bases. The CDR3 consists of 13 residues. The germline V gene encodes CDR1 MDHEN and CDR2 SYDVKM. The CDR3 bases are TGTGCCAGCAGAAAGACCGGGGGTCAGCCCCAGCATTTT. This encodes CASRKTGGQPQHF.

V is TRBV4-2 and J is TRBJ2-7, with 11 nucleotides matching TRBD2. With V trimmed by 1 base and J by 6 bases, 8 bases remained unmatched. This CDR3 has 16 residues. Germline CDR1 reads LGHNA; CDR2 reads YNFKEQ. This CDR3 is CASSQGLGLAVSEQYF. DNA for the CDR3: TGTGCCAGCAGCCAAGGGTTGGGACTAGCGGTCTCCGAGCAGTACTTC.

The chain uses TRBV7-6 and TRBJ1-6, with 9 bases lining up with TRBD1. The germline V gene has CDR1 SGHVS and CDR2 FNYEAQ. V was clipped by 5 bases and J by 8 bases; unmatched bases: 7. The CDR3 runs to 15 residues. CDR3 DNA: TGTGCCAGCAGCCGACTACAGGGGGCTGATTCACCCCTCCACTTT. It specifies CASSRLQGADSPLHF.

The gene calls are TRBV6-5 and TRBJ1-2; unclear D gene. CDR3 size: 13 residues. Between the trimmed V and J ends, which lost 0 bases and 8 bases, there was a span of 10 bases. Looked up from germline, CDR1 is MNHEY and CDR2 is SVGAGI. CDR3 region: CASSYSMVRGYTF. The CDR3 nucleotides read TGTGCCAGCAGTTACTCGATGGTGCGGGGCTACACCTTC.

The chain combines TRBV5-1 with TRBJ1-6; 8 bases align to TRBD1. CDR1 and CDR2 from the germline V gene are SGHRS and YFSETQ. With V trimmed by 4 bases and J by 0 bases, 18 bases remained unmatched. The CDR3 has 21 amino acids. The CDR3 nucleotides read TGCGCCAGCAGCCCAAACAGGGGGTCGGGACTCTCAAGCTCCTATAATTCACCCCTCCACTTT. It yields the protein CASSPNRGSGLSSSYNSPLHF.

J is TRBJ2-3 and V is TRBV4-3, with D maybe TRBD2 (5 bases). Per the germline V gene, CDR1 is LGHNA and CDR2 is YSLEER. CDR3 size: 16 residues. V was cut by 4 bases and J by 2 bases, with 16 bases left in between. The CDR3 is CASSLRWTGNTDTQYF. The CDR3 DNA is TGCGCCAGCAGCCTAAGATGGACGGGGAACACAGATACGCAGTATTTT.

This clone was observed a handful of times. The chain recombines TRBV29-1 with TRBJ2-7, with 12 bases aligning to TRBD2. This CDR3 region has 15 residues. The junction had 7 bases not matched to a gene; V was cut back by 7 bases and J by 0 bases. Germline V CDR1 and CDR2: SQVTM, ANQGSEA. CDR3 nucleotides: TGCAGCGCCAACGGACTAGCGGGACACTCCTACGAGCAGTACTTC. Protein sequence: CSANGLAGHSYEQYF.

The V gene is TRBV29-1, the J gene TRBJ1-2, with D possibly being TRBD1 (6 bases). V dropped 4 bases and J dropped 0 bases, with 12 bases sitting between them. Germline CDR1 SQVTM, CDR2 ANQGSEA. The CDR3 contains 14 residues. CDR3 region: CSVGGHRANYGYTF. The CDR3 region has the DNA TGCAGCGTTGGGGGGCACAGGGCTAACTATGGCTACACCTTC.

This chain connects TRBV12-3 or TRBV12-4 to TRBJ1-1; D remains unclear. The CDR3 contains 13 residues. The V end was cut by 3 bases, the J end by 2 bases, with 7 bases between. CDR3 loop: CASSFTSNTEAFF. The DNA of the CDR3 is TGTGCCAGCAGTTTCACATCTAACACTGAAGCTTTCTTT.

The J gene is TRBJ1-5, the V gene TRBV12-3 or TRBV12-4; D is ambiguous. The CDR3 is made up of 13 amino acids. Between the trimmed V and J ends, which lost 5 bases and 6 bases, there was a span of 11 bases. CDR3 amino acids: CASSQRSGQPQHF. CDR3 coding DNA: TGTGCCAGCAGTCAGCGGTCGGGTCAGCCCCAGCATTTT.

The chain recombines TRBV7-3 with TRBJ2-3; 7 positions match TRBD2. The V gene's germline CDR1 is SGHTA and CDR2 FQGTGA. After removal of 5 bases from V and 3 bases from J, the junction contained 8 bases not matched to a gene. The CDR3 spans 15 residues. CDR3 nucleotides: TGTGCCAGCAGCCCTTGGGGGGGATGGACAGATACGCAGTATTTT. It codes for CASSPWGGWTDTQYF.

The chain combines TRBV5-4 with TRBJ2-6, with D hard to call. The CDR3 has 15 residues. The germline V gene has CDR1 SGHNT and CDR2 YYREEE (reference sequence). The ends were cut back, 5 bases at V and 0 bases at J, with 9 bases in the middle. In DNA, the CDR3 is TGTGCCAGCAGTTGGAGAAGCTCTGGGGCCAACGTCCTGACTTTC. Protein product: CASSWRSSGANVLTF.

The chain links TRBV7-3 to TRBJ2-6; tentatively, D is TRBD1 (6 bases). The length of the CDR3 is 15 residues. The germline CDR1 and CDR2 sequences are SGHTA and FQGTGA. Trimming removed 5 bases from V and 2 bases from J, with 10 bases in between. CDR3 sequence (DNA): TGTGCCAGCAGCACCAGACAGGCTGGGGCCAACGTCCTGACTTTC. Its translation: CASSTRQAGANVLTF.

This clone has only a few counts. This chain joins TRBV30 and TRBJ1-5, with 8 bases fitting TRBD1. This CDR3 comprises 15 residues. Germline values: CDR1 GTSNPN, CDR2 SVGIG (reference sequence). Trimming removed 3 bases from V and 4 bases from J; junction bases left unmatched: 8. The chain's CDR3 is CAWSLYGTGNQPQHF. DNA for the CDR3: TGTGCCTGGAGCCTATATGGGACAGGAAATCAGCCCCAGCATTTT.

This rearrangement joins TRBV10-2 to TRBJ1-3; possibly TRBD1 for D (5 bases). This CDR3 has 16 residues. Looked up from germline, CDR1 is WSHSY and CDR2 is SAAADI. The V end lost 0 bases, the J end lost 7 bases, and 16 bases lay between the germline ends. CDR3 amino acids: CASSESTRQRHNTIYF. In nucleotides, the CDR3 is TGCGCCAGCAGTGAGTCGACGAGACAGCGCCACAACACCATATATTTT.

This rearrangement joins TRBV7-3 to TRBJ2-3; D is possibly TRBD1 (5 bases). Trimming took off 5 bases at V and 1 base at J, with 10 bases between the two ends. CDR3 length: 14 amino acids. Germline values: CDR1 SGHTA, CDR2 FQGTGA. CDR3 region: CASSPGHRTDTQYF. DNA for the CDR3: TGTGCCAGCAGCCCAGGACACCGCACAGATACGCAGTATTTT. Full variable domain (missing parts from reference TRBV7-3 and TRBJ2-3): GAGVSQTPSNKVTEKGKYVELRCDPISGHTALYWYRQSLGQGPEFLIYFQGTGAADDSGLPNDRFFAVRPEGSVSTLKIQRTERGDSAVYLCASSPGHRTDTQYFGPGTRLTVL.

The V call is TRBV10-3, the J call TRBJ1-5; TRBD1 matches 7 bases. With 6 bases clipped from V and 5 bases from J, the junction kept 4 bases outside the gene matches. The CDR3 contains 13 residues. Germline V gene lookup returns CDR1 ENHRY and CDR2 SYGVKD. CDR3 in DNA: TGTGCCATCAGGGGGCAGGGGGATCAGCCCCAGCATTTT. As protein: CAIRGQGDQPQHF.

The rearrangement links TRBV6-5 to TRBJ1-1; D possibly corresponds to TRBD1 (5 bases). The germline gives CDR1 MNHEY, CDR2 SVGAGI. This CDR3 is 13 amino acids long. V was cut by 5 bases and J by 3 bases, with 10 bases left in between. This chain's CDR3 is CASSPDRDTEAFF. The CDR3 DNA reads as TGTGCCAGCAGTCCTGACAGAGACACTGAAGCTTTCTTT.

The V and J genes are TRBV18 and TRBJ2-7; D not resolved. The CDR3 extends over 12 amino acids. V was clipped by 3 bases and J by 3 bases, with 6 bases between them. Looked up from germline, CDR1 is KGHSH and CDR2 is LQKENI. CDR3 in amino acids: CASSPGVYEQYF. The CDR3 DNA is TGTGCCAGCTCACCCGGTGTCTACGAGCAGTACTTC.